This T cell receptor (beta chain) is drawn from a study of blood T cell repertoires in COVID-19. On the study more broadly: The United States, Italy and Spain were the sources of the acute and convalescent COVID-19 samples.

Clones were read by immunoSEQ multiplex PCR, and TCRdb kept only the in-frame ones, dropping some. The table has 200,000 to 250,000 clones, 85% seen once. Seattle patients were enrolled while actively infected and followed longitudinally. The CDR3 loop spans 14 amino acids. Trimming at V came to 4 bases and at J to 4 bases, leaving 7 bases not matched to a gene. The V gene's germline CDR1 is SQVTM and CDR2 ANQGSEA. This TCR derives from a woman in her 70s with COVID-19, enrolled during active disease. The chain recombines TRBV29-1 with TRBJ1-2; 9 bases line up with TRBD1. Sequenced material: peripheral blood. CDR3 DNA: TGCAGCGTTGGGGGACAGGGAGAGGGCTATGGCTACACCTTC. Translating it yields CSVGGQGEGYGYTF.